The 9 T cell receptor beta chains below were found in one sample sequenced in a study of cytomegalovirus exposure and HLA in healthy donors. Primers included in the PCR were 60 Vbeta and 13 Jbeta primers. Sequenced by immunoSEQ multiplex PCR; TCRdb stores in-frame clones only, minus some. Among about 160,000 clones listed, 84% were seen once. The specimen was PBMCs. Source of these receptors: a man under 40 in good health and CMV-seronegative.

This clone was seen a handful of times. The V call is TRBV14, the J call TRBJ1-1; maybe TRBD1 (6 bases). The CDR3 is 14 residues long. The germline gives CDR1 SGHDN, CDR2 FVKESK. The V and J ends lost 2 bases and 6 bases respectively, with 13 bases between them. CDR3 loop: CASSQNDRISEAFF. The CDR3 region has the DNA TGTGCCAGCAGCCAAAATGACAGGATCTCTGAAGCTTTCTTT. Variable domain in full (rest from reference TRBV14 and TRBJ1-1): EAGVTQFPSHSVIEKGQTVTLRCDPISGHDNLYWYRRVMGKEIKFLLHFVKESKQDESGMPNNRFLAERTGGTYSTLKVQPAELEDSGVYFCASSQNDRISEAFFGQGTRLTVV.

This chain uses TRBV20-1 with TRBJ1-1; the D gene is possibly TRBD1 (6 bases). The V gene's germline CDR1 is DFQATT and CDR2 SNEGSKA (reference sequence). V lost 5 bases and J lost 6, with 10 bases in between. This CDR3 region has 11 residues. The CDR3 loop reads CSASRGAEAFF. The CDR3 coding sequence is TGCAGTGCTTCCAGGGGTGCTGAAGCTTTCTTT.

This clone was recorded only once. The chain has TRBV29-1 and TRBJ2-7; 7 nucleotides agree with TRBD1. V trimming: 4 bases; J trimming: 6 bases; junction bases outside the gene matches: 9. CDR3 length equals 13 residues. Looked up from germline, CDR1 is SQVTM and CDR2 is ANQGSEA. The CDR3 nucleotides are TGCAGCGTTGCAGGGGGTGGTATCGGCGAGCAGTACTTC. Its translation is CSVAGGGIGEQYF.

This clone was picked up a small number of times. This chain uses TRBV9 with TRBJ2-2; D perhaps matches TRBD1 (5 bases). This CDR3 contains 17 residues. The germline V and J ends were trimmed by 0 bases and 0 bases, with 12 bases remaining between them. Looked up from germline, CDR1 is SGDLS and CDR2 is YYNGEE. CDR3 amino acids: CASSVDLGPTNTGELFF. The CDR3 DNA sequence: TGTGCCAGCAGCGTAGATCTGGGGCCAACGAACACCGGGGAGCTGTTTTTT.

The V call is TRBV2, the J call TRBJ2-5, with 15 bases fitting TRBD2. This CDR3 contains 17 residues. The junction had 7 bases not matched to a gene; V was cut back by 8 bases and J by 0 bases. Looked up from germline, CDR1 is SNHLY and CDR2 is FYNNEI. CDR3 residues: CASSPGTSGGYQETQYF. The CDR3 nucleotides read TGTGCCAGCTCCCCAGGGACTAGCGGGGGGTACCAAGAGACCCAGTACTTC.

The rearrangement links TRBV7-2 to TRBJ2-7; 8 bases match TRBD1. This CDR3 is 15 amino acids long. V lost 4 bases, J lost 9 bases, and 14 bases stayed unmatched. Germline V gene lookup returns CDR1 SGHTA and CDR2 FQGNSA. The CDR3 reads CASSSPGQVFGGQYF. The CDR3 DNA follows: TGTGCCAGCAGCTCCCCGGGACAGGTCTTCGGTGGGCAGTACTTC.

In its sample, this clone was seen once. The V gene is TRBV5-1, the J gene TRBJ2-5, with 15 nucleotides matching TRBD2. The CDR3 runs 20 residues. V was clipped by 0 bases and J by 1 base; unmatched bases: 10. Germline V CDR1 and CDR2: SGHRS, YFSETQ. CDR3 residues: CASSLAWTSGGAGVQETQYF. CDR3 in DNA: TGCGCCAGCAGCTTGGCCTGGACTAGCGGGGGGGCCGGGGTCCAAGAGACCCAGTACTTC.

A note on this clone: The sample has other DNA sequences that encode this CDR3 too. This chain connects TRBV5-1 to TRBJ2-7; D is possibly TRBD2 (6 bases). Germline assignment: CDR1 SGHRS and CDR2 YFSETQ. The V end lost 2 bases, the J end lost 2 bases, and 8 bases lay between the germline ends. The CDR3 contains 13 residues. For the CDR3, the DNA is TGCGCCAGCAGCTTTGGAGGGGCCTACGAGCAGTACTTC. Translating it yields CASSFGGAYEQYF.

The rearrangement uses TRBV5-6 and TRBJ1-2; D is uncertain. V was shortened by 4 bases and J by 4 bases, with 5 bases between the two germline ends. The CDR3 length is 11 residues. The germline CDR1 and CDR2 sequences are SGHDT and YYEEEE. This CDR3 is CASSQAYGYTF. DNA of the CDR3: TGTGCCAGCAGCCAAGCCTATGGCTACACCTTC.